The 5 T cell receptor beta chains presented below share a single source sample, sequenced in a study of CD8+ T cells in alopecia areata. RNA was isolated and reverse transcribed to cDNA, the sequencing template. Here immunoSEQ multiplex PCR was the method, and the copy in TCRdb shows in-frame clones only, minus some. This sample shows some 110,000 clones and no singletons; around a fifth rests with the ten largest. What was sequenced was lesional skin. The receptors come from a C3H/HeJ mouse with alopecia areata. For this strain, the MHC haplotype corresponds to H2-k.

This clone was picked up a small number of times. Here the gene names and germline are mouse. The sequenced fragment ends 4 residues before the CDR3 boundary, so the rest is inferred from the germline J gene. The same CDR3 is also encoded by other DNA sequences in this sample. The V and J genes are TRBV13-3 and TRBJ2-7, with 12 bases fitting TRBD2. CDR3 length: 15 amino acids. Germline V gene data show CDR1 as NNHDY and CDR2 as SYVADS. The CDR3 loop reads CASSDAGLGGYEQYF. CDR3 bases read: TGTGCCAGCAGTGATGCGGGACTGGGGGGTTAT.

On this clone itself: The gene names here belong to mouse. Read sequence stops 4 residues before the CDR3 end, and the germline J gene provides the missing end. J is TRBJ1-1 and V is TRBV13-3, with 8 bases lining up with TRBD1. Germline CDR1 is NNHDY and CDR2 is SYVADS. The CDR3 is 13 residues long. Trimming at V came to 7 bases and at J to 1 base, leaving 3 bases not matched to a gene. The sequenced CDR3 bases are TGTGCCAGCGTAGGGACAGGGAACACA. It specifies CASVGTGNT. The complete CDR3 protein is CASVGTGNTEVFF.

This clone was picked up a small number of times. Gene names refer to mouse genes. The read falls 4 residues short of the CDR3 end, and the missing part is taken from the germline J gene. This specimen includes other DNA sequences encoding the same CDR3. The chain employs TRBV13-3 and TRBJ2-7, with 8 bases identical to TRBD2. This CDR3 is built from 15 residues. CDR1 NNHDY and CDR2 SYVADS come from the germline V gene. Unmatched junction bases numbered 5, after V lost 0 bases and J lost 3 bases. CDR3 bases read: TGTGCCAGCAGTGATGAGGGGGGGGGCCTCTAT. This sequence encodes CASSDEGGGLY. The entire CDR3 reads CASSDEGGGLYEQYF.

The table lists this clone with many counts. Germline and genes: mouse. Read data end 4 residues before the CDR3 end; the end is taken from the germline J gene. Other DNA sequences in the sample encode the same CDR3. This rearrangement joins TRBV13-3 to TRBJ2-7; TRBD2 aligns across 7 bases. Losses at the gene ends were 1 base for V and 0 bases for J; bases not matched to a gene: 4. CDR1 is NNHDY and CDR2 is SYVADS in the germline V gene. The CDR3 contains 15 residues. The sequenced part of the CDR3 DNA is TGTGCCAGCAGTGATAGGCTGGGGGACTCCTAT. Protein product: CASSDRLGDSY. The CDR3 in its entirety is CASSDRLGDSYEQYF.

As for this clone: Genes and germline come from the mouse. The read halts 4 residues ahead of the CDR3 end, with the missing end drawn from the germline J gene. The sample carries other DNA sequences with the same CDR3. This chain uses TRBV19 with TRBJ2-2, with 11 positions matching TRBD2. Germline CDR1 is FNHDT and CDR2 is SITEND (reference sequence). V lost 1 base and J lost 0; bases outside the gene matches: 2. The CDR3 covers 17 residues. CDR3: CASSIRLGGANTGQLYF. CDR3 DNA, as far as it was read: TGTGCCAGCAGTATAAGACTGGGGGGGGCAAACACCGGG.